These 11 T cell receptor beta chains originate from one sample sequenced in a study of CD8 T cells in Susac syndrome. The RNA input was about 0.5 to 1 ug, and it was reverse transcribed with random hexamers. TCRdb reprocessed the immunoSEQ multiplex PCR reads with MiXCR, giving one entry per CDR3 protein. The data hold under 200,000 distinct CDR3 sequences, with roughly 95% observed a single time. The sequenced sample was CD8+ T cells from PBMCs. The source is a human donor with multiple sclerosis.

A few counts support this clonotype. The V and J genes are TRBV7-3 and TRBJ1-2; 7 nucleotides line up with TRBD1. Germline V gene sequence: CDR1 SGHTA, CDR2 FQGTGA. There are 16 residues in the CDR3. Trimming at V came to 5 bases and at J to 6 bases, leaving 15 bases not matched to a gene. CDR3 sequence reads: CASSPLTRQGYDGYTF. The CDR3 nucleotides are TGTGCCAGCAGCCCTCTCACCCGACAGGGCTATGATGGCTACACCTTC.

This chain joins TRBV27 and TRBJ2-7, with 10 positions matching TRBD1. Per the germline V gene, CDR1 is MNHEY and CDR2 is SMNVEV (reference sequence). The CDR3 is made up of 14 amino acids. V lost 5 bases to trimming and J lost 5 bases; unmatched junction nucleotides: 6. The CDR3 DNA sequence: TGTGCCAGCAGTCCCGGGACAGGGGTCCACGAGCAGTACTTC. Its protein is CASSPGTGVHEQYF.

The rearrangement uses TRBV27 and TRBJ1-2, with D possibly being TRBD1 (6 bases). This CDR3 is built from 14 residues. V lost 2 bases to trimming and J lost 4 bases, with 11 bases between them. The germline gives CDR1 MNHEY, CDR2 SMNVEV (reference sequence). DNA of the CDR3: TGTGCCAGCAGTTTAAGTCCAGGGGCCTATGGCTACACCTTC. Translated, it gives CASSLSPGAYGYTF.

This clonotype was detected once. The V call is TRBV20-1, the J call TRBJ2-7; no clear D gene. The V and J ends lost 0 bases and 2 bases respectively, with 11 bases between them. This CDR3 is 14 amino acids long. Germline lookup yields CDR1 DFQATT and CDR2 SNEGSKA (reference sequence). CDR3 in amino acids: CSARDVTATYEQYF. CDR3 sequence (DNA): TGCAGTGCTAGAGACGTGACGGCTACCTACGAGCAGTACTTC.

This rearrangement joins TRBV23-1 to TRBJ2-5, with 9 positions matching TRBD1. TRBV23-1 is an open reading frame whose function is uncertain. V lost 9 bases and J lost 4; bases outside the gene matches: 9. The CDR3 consists of 14 residues. CDR3 sequence (DNA): TGCGCCAGTAGGTCCAGGGGACAGGGAGAGACCCAGTACTTC. It is translated as CASRSRGQGETQYF.

This chain connects TRBV27 to TRBJ2-2; 9 bases map to TRBD2. This CDR3 region has 14 residues. The germline gives CDR1 MNHEY, CDR2 SMNVEV (reference sequence). The J segment lost 6 bases and the V segment lost 8 bases, leaving 7 bases of the junction unmatched. The CDR3 loop is CASQNRLAAGELFF. CDR3 coding DNA: TGTGCCAGCCAAAATAGACTAGCGGCCGGGGAGCTGTTTTTT.

The CDR3 region has the DNA TGTGCCAGCACATATGGACTAGCGGACTCCTACGAGCAGTACTTC. Its translation is CASTYGLADSYEQYF. The gene calls are TRBV3-1 and TRBJ2-7, with TRBD2 matching 10 bases. The junction had 6 bases not matched to a gene; V was cut back by 7 bases and J by 0 bases. Germline CDR1 LGHDT, CDR2 YNNKEL (reference sequence). CDR3 length equals 15 residues.

This chain joins TRBV2 and TRBJ1-2, with 7 positions matching TRBD1. This CDR3 region has 17 residues. Per germline, CDR1 SNHLY and CDR2 FYNNEI. Trimming removed 11 bases from V and 4 bases from J; junction bases left unmatched: 22. The CDR3 DNA is TGTGCCCGCAAGACAGGGCCTGAAACTATCGCTGGCTATGGCTACACCTTC. It encodes CARKTGPETIAGYGYTF.

The V and J genes are TRBV27 and TRBJ1-5, with 7 bases aligning to TRBD1. After removal of 5 bases from V and 1 base from J, the junction contained 17 bases not matched to a gene. The CDR3 totals 19 residues. Germline CDR1 and CDR2: MNHEY and SMNVEV (reference sequence). The CDR3 DNA reads TGTGCCAGCAGTCCGAGCCCCGGGACAGCCGCTCGGAGCAATCAGCCCCAGCATTTT. Protein product: CASSPSPGTAARSNQPQHF.

V gene TRBV5-1 combines with J gene TRBJ2-1; perhaps TRBD2 as D (5 bases). Trimming took off 4 bases at V and 8 bases at J, with 22 bases between the two ends. CDR1 and CDR2 (germline): SGHRS, YFSETQ. CDR3 length: 16 residues. The DNA of the CDR3 is TGCGCCAGCAGCCGCAATCCCGGGATCGGGGTCGATGAGCAGTTCTTC. This gives the protein CASSRNPGIGVDEQFF.

V usage is TRBV5-4 and J usage is TRBJ1-2, with D possibly matching TRBD1 (5 bases). This CDR3 is 13 amino acids long. The germline V and J ends were trimmed by 2 bases and 3 bases, with 8 bases remaining between them. Germline-derived CDR1 and CDR2 are SGHNT and YYREEE (reference sequence). The CDR3 region has the DNA TGTGCCAGCAGCTTTCAGGGAGACTATGGCTACACCTTC. Protein product: CASSFQGDYGYTF.